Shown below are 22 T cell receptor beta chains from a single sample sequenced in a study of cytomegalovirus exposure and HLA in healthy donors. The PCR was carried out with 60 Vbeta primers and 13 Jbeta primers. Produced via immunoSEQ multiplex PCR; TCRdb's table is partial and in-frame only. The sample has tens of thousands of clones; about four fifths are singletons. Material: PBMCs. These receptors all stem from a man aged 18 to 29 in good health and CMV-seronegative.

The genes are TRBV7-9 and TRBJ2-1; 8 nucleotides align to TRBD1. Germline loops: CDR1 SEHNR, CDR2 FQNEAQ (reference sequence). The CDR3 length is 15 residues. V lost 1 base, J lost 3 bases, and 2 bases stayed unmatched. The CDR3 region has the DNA TGTGCCAGCAGCTTAGGGGGGACAGGCTACAATGAGCAGTTCTTC. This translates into CASSLGGTGYNEQFF.

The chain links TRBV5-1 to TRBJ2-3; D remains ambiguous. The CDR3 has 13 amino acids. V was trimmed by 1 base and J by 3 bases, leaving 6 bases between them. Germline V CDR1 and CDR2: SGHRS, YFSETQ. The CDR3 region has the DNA TGCGCCAGCAGCTTGATGGAGACAGATACGCAGTATTTT. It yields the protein CASSLMETDTQYF. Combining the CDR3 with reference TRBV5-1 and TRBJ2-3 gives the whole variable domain KAGVTQTPRYLIKTRGQQVTLSCSPISGHRSVSWYQQTPGQGLQFLFEYFSETQRNKGNFPGRFSGRQFSNSRSEMNVSTLELGDSALYLCASSLMETDTQYFGPGTRLTVL.

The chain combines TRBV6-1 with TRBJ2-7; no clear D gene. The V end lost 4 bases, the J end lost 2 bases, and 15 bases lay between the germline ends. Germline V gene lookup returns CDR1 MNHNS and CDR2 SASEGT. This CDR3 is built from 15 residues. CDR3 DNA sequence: TGTGCCAGCAGTGGAACTACGTATGGAACCTACGAGCAGTACTTC. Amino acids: CASSGTTYGTYEQYF.

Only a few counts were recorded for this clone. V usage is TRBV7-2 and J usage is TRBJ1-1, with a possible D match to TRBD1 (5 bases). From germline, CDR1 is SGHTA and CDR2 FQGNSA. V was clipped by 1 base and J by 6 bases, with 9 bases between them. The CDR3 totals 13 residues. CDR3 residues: CASSLGAGSEAFF. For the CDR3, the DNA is TGTGCCAGCAGCTTAGGGGCAGGGTCTGAAGCTTTCTTT.

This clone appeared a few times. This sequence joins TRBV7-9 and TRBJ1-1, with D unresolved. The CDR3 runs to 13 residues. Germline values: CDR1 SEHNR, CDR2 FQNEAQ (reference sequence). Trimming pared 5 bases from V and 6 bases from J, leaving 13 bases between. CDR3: CASSLGLLAEAFF. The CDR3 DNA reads TGTGCCAGCAGCCTGGGCTTGTTGGCTGAAGCTTTCTTT.

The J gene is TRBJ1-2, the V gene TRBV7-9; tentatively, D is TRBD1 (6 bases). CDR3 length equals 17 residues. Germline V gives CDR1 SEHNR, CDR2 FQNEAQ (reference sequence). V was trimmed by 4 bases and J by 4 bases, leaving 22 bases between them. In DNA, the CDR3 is TGTGCCAGCAGCTCCCCCCCGGGGGGGGCATTGGCCTATGGCTACACCTTC. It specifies CASSSPPGGALAYGYTF.

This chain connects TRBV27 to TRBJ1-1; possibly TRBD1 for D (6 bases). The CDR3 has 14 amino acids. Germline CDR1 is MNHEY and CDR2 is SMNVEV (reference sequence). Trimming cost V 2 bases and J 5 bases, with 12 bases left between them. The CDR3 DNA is TGTGCCAGCAGTTTACAGGGGATTAGTACTGAAGCTTTCTTT. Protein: CASSLQGISTEAFF.

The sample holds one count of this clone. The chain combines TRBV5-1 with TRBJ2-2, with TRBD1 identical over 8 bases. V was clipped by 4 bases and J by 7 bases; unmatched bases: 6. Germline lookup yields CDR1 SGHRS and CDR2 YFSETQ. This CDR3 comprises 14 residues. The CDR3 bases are TGCGCCAGCAGCCAGACAGGGGCCGGCGGGGAGCTGTTTTTT. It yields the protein CASSQTGAGGELFF. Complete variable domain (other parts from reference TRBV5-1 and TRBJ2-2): KAGVTQTPRYLIKTRGQQVTLSCSPISGHRSVSWYQQTPGQGLQFLFEYFSETQRNKGNFPGRFSGRQFSNSRSEMNVSTLELGDSALYLCASSQTGAGGELFFGEGSRLTVL.

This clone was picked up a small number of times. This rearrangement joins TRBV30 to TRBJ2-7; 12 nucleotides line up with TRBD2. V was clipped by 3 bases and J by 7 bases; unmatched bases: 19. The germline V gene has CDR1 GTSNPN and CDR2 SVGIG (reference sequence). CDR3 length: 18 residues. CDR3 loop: CAWRAQASGRAGYLEQYF. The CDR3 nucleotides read TGTGCCTGGAGGGCCCAGGCTAGCGGGAGGGCCGGTTATTTAGAGCAGTACTTC.

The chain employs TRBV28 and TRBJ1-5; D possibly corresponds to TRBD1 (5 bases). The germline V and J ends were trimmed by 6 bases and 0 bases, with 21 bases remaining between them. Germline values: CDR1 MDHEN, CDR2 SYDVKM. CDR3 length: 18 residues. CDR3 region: CASRVPPGSGFSNQPQHF. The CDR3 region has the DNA TGTGCCAGCAGGGTTCCCCCAGGGTCAGGTTTTAGCAATCAGCCCCAGCATTTT.

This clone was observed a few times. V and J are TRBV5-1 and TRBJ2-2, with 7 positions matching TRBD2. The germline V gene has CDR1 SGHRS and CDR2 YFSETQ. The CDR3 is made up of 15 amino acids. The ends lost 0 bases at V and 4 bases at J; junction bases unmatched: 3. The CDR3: CASSLDRTSTGELFF. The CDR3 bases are TGCGCCAGCAGCTTGGATAGGACTAGCACCGGGGAGCTGTTTTTT.

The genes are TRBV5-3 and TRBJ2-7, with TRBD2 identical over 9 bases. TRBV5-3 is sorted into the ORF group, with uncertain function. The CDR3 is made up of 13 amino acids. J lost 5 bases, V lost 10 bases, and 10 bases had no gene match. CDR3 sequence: CAWQGGGDHEQYF. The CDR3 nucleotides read TGTGCCTGGCAGGGCGGGGGGGATCACGAGCAGTACTTC.

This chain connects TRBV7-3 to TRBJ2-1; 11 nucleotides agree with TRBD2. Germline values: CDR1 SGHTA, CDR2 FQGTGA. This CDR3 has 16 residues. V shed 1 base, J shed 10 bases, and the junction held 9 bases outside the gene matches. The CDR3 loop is CASSLMSSGRAVEQFF. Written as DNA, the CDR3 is TGTGCCAGCAGCTTAATGAGTAGCGGGAGGGCAGTGGAGCAGTTCTTC. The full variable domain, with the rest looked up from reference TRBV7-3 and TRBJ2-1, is GAGVSQTPSNKVTEKGKYVELRCDPISGHTALYWYRQSLGQGPEFLIYFQGTGAADDSGLPNDRFFAVRPEGSVSTLKIQRTERGDSAVYLCASSLMSSGRAVEQFFGPGTRLTVL.

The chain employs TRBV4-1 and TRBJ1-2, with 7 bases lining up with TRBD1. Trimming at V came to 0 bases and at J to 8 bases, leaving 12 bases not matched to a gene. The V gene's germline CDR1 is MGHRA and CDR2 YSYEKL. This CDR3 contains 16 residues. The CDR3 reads CASSQEVQGSNSGYTF. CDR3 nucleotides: TGCGCCAGCAGCCAAGAGGTACAGGGGTCGAACTCCGGCTACACCTTC.

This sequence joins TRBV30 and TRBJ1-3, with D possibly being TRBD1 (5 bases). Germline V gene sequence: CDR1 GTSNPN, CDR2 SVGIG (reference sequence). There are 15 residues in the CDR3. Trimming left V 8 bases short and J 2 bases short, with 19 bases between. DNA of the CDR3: TGTGCCGCAGACGGGACTGGGGGAACTGGAAACACCATATATTTT. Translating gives CAADGTGGTGNTIYF.

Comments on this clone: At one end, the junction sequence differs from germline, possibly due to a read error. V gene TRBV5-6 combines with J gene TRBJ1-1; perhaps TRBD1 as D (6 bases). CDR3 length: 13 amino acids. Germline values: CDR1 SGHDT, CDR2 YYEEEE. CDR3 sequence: CASTLGARGEAFF. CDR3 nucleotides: TGTGCCAGCACCTTGGGGGCCAGGGGTGAAGCTTTCTTT.

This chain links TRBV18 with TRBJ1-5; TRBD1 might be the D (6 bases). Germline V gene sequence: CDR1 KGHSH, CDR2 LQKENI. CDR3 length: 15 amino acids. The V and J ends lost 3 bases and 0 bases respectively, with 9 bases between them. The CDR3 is CASSPQQGSNQPQHF. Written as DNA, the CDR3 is TGTGCCAGCTCACCTCAACAGGGTAGCAATCAGCCCCAGCATTTT. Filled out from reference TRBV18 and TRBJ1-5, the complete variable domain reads NAGVMQNPRHLVRRRGQEARLRCSPMKGHSHVYWYRQLPEEGLKFMVYLQKENIIDESGMPKERFSAEFPKEGPSILRIQQVVRGDSAAYFCASSPQQGSNQPQHFGDGTRLSIL.

CDR3 nucleotides: TGTGCCAGCAGCACAGGGACAGGGGGTAATTCACCCCTCCACTTT. As protein: CASSTGTGGNSPLHF. The genes are TRBV5-4 and TRBJ1-6; 11 bases align to TRBD1. Germline V gives CDR1 SGHNT, CDR2 YYREEE (reference sequence). The CDR3 consists of 15 residues. V lost 4 bases, J lost 6 bases, and 3 bases stayed unmatched.

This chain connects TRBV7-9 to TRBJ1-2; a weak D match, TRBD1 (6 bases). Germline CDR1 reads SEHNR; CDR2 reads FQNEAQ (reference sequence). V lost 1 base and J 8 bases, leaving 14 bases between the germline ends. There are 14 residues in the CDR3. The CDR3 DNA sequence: TGTGCCAGCAGCTTAGGACAGGCCGCTGCCGGCTACACCTTC. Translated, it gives CASSLGQAAAGYTF.

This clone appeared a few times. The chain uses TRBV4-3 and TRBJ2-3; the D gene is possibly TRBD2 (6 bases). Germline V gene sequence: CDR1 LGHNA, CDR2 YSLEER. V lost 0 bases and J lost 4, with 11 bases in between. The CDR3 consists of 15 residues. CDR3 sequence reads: CASSQEGLPADTQYF. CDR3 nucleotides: TGCGCCAGCAGCCAAGAGGGACTGCCGGCAGATACGCAGTATTTT.

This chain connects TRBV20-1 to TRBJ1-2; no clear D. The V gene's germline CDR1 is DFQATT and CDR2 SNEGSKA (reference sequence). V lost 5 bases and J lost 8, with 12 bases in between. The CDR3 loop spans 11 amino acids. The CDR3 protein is CSAPSPLGYTF. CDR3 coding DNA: TGCAGTGCTCCCTCTCCCCTGGGCTACACCTTC.

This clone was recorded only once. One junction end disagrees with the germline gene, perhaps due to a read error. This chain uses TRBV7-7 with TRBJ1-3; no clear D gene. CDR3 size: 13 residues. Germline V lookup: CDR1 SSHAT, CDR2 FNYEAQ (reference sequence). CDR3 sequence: CASSEASGNTIYF. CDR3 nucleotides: TGTGCTAGCAGCGAGGCCTCTGGAAACACCATATATTTT.